Below, 11 T cell receptor beta chains from the same sample are listed, as sequenced in a study of PD-1 blockade in mismatch repair-deficient tumors. Assay: immunoSEQ multiplex PCR; the TCRdb copy retains only in-frame clones and omits some. This sample has approximately 80,000 clones; more than 80% occur once, and the top ten carry approximately 5.5%. The sample here was peripheral blood, taken 44 weeks after starting pembrolizumab. The receptors here all came from an adult with mismatch repair-deficient cancer.

Regarding this clone: One end of the junction fails to match germline, which may point to a read error. The genes are TRBV7-7 and TRBJ2-3; 12 bases fit TRBD2. CDR1 is SSHAT and CDR2 is FNYEAQ in the germline V gene (reference sequence). This CDR3 is built from 16 residues. CDR3 residues: CASSLAGGPETDTQYF. CDR3 bases: TGTGCTAGCAGTCTAGCGGGAGGGCCTGAAACAGATACGCAGTATTTT.

The genes are TRBV9 and TRBJ1-5; D gene uncertain. Germline V gives CDR1 SGDLS, CDR2 YYNGEE. The ends were cut back, 4 bases at V and 11 bases at J, with 19 bases in the middle. The CDR3 has 14 residues. CDR3 protein: CASSPLGDFVAQHF. The CDR3 nucleotides read TGTGCCAGCAGCCCACTCGGAGATTTCGTAGCCCAGCATTTT.

The chain recombines TRBV27 with TRBJ2-3, with 7 bases fitting TRBD2. Trimming took 5 bases from V and 6 from J; bases not matched to a gene: 11. There are 15 residues in the CDR3. From germline, CDR1 is MNHEY and CDR2 SMNVEV (reference sequence). The CDR3 coding sequence is TGTGCCAGCAGTACCCCAGGCGGGAGAGCTGATACGCAGTATTTT. It encodes CASSTPGGRADTQYF.

The rearrangement joins TRBV11-3 to TRBJ1-1; unclear D gene. V lost 2 bases and J 1 base, leaving 8 bases between the germline ends. The CDR3 consists of 14 residues. The germline gives CDR1 SGHNT, CDR2 YENEEA. The CDR3 loop reads CASSLQEENTEAFF. DNA for the CDR3: TGTGCCAGCAGCTTACAGGAAGAGAACACTGAAGCTTTCTTT.

The chain joins TRBV18 to TRBJ2-1; 7 nucleotides line up with TRBD2. The V and J ends lost 4 bases and 9 bases, in that order; junction bases with no gene match: 0. This CDR3 spans 11 amino acids. Per the germline V gene, CDR1 is KGHSH and CDR2 is LQKENI. The CDR3 DNA reads as TGTGCCAGCTCACGCGGGGGTGAGCAGTTCTTC. Its protein is CASSRGGEQFF. The full variable domain, its missing parts supplied by reference TRBV18 and TRBJ2-1, is NAGVMQNPRHLVRRRGQEARLRCSPMKGHSHVYWYRQLPEEGLKFMVYLQKENIIDESGMPKERFSAEFPKEGPSILRIQQVVRGDSAAYFCASSRGGEQFFGPGTRLTVL.

This clone was picked up one time. V and J are TRBV11-2 and TRBJ2-2; a weak D match, TRBD2 (6 bases). CDR1 is SGHAT, CDR2 FQNNGV, per germline. The length of the CDR3 is 17 residues. Trimming left V 5 bases short and J 4 bases short, with 20 bases between. CDR3 bases: TGTGCCAGCAGCCCTCACGCTCCGGGAGCGGGCACCGGGGAGCTGTTTTTT. Its protein is CASSPHAPGAGTGELFF.

The chain is built from TRBV6-6 and TRBJ2-7, with a possible D match to TRBD2 (7 bases). The CDR3 length is 15 residues. Trimming removed 7 bases at V and 7 bases at J, with 23 bases between. CDR1 and CDR2 (germline): MNHNY, SVGAGI (reference sequence). CDR3 coding DNA: TGTGCCAGCACCTTTAAACCCGCAGGGGAGGGAGAGCAGTACTTC. Its protein product is CASTFKPAGEGEQYF.

Regarding this clone: One junction end does not reproduce the germline sequence, and a read error may be involved. This chain connects TRBV7-7 to TRBJ2-1; 10 bases agree with TRBD2. In germline, CDR1 is SSHAT, CDR2 FNYEAQ (reference sequence). The length of the CDR3 is 15 residues. This chain's CDR3 is CASSIGTSAYNEQFF. The DNA for the CDR3 is TGTGCTAGCAGCATAGGGACTAGCGCCTACAATGAGCAGTTCTTC.

J is TRBJ1-3 and V is TRBV30; D not certain. With 3 bases removed from V and 7 bases from J, the gap between germline ends came to 13 bases. Germline CDR1 reads GTSNPN; CDR2 reads SVGIG (reference sequence). The CDR3 is 13 residues long. CDR3: CAWSPSLENTIYF. In DNA form, the CDR3 reads TGTGCCTGGAGCCCGAGTTTGGAGAACACCATATATTTT.

The V call is TRBV14, the J call TRBJ1-1; D is undetermined. Trimming left V 0 bases short and J 2 bases short, with 4 bases between. CDR1 is SGHDN, CDR2 FVKESK, per germline. The CDR3 totals 13 residues. The CDR3 region is CASSQDTNTEAFF. The CDR3 DNA reads TGTGCCAGCAGCCAAGACACAAACACTGAAGCTTTCTTT. The full variable domain, with the rest looked up from reference TRBV14 and TRBJ1-1, is EAGVTQFPSHSVIEKGQTVTLRCDPISGHDNLYWYRRVMGKEIKFLLHFVKESKQDESGMPNNRFLAERTGGTYSTLKVQPAELEDSGVYFCASSQDTNTEAFFGQGTRLTVV.

The chain carries TRBV7-2 and TRBJ1-3; D unresolved. Trimming cost V 5 bases and J 0 bases, with 14 bases left between them. From germline, CDR1 is SGHTA and CDR2 FQGNSA. CDR3 length: 16 residues. The DNA for the CDR3 is TGTGCCAGCAGCGGTCAAGGGAGCTTCTCTGGAAACACCATATATTTT. Translated, it gives CASSGQGSFSGNTIYF.